This T cell receptor (beta chain) came from a study of blood T cell repertoires in COVID-19. Under the authors' procedure: How many nucleated cells were present was estimated from reference gene primer amplification. This table comes from immunoSEQ multiplex PCR, and its TCRdb copy is limited to in-frame clones, with some not included. That table furnishes V, J and clone size, whereas the DNA furnished D and trimming. The sample lists 150,000 to 200,000 clones, about 80% occurring once. Germline CDR1 is LNHDA and CDR2 is SQIVND (reference sequence). The CDR3 runs to 15 residues. With 7 bases removed from V and 8 bases from J, the gap between germline ends came to 23 bases.

The TCR was taken from an elderly woman with acute or convalescent COVID-19. Material for sequencing was peripheral blood. The gene calls are TRBV19 and TRBJ1-2; perhaps TRBD1 as D (5 bases). The CDR3 coding sequence is TGTGCCAGTACCCACAATGCGGGCCCGGGGGACGGCTACACCTTC. This sequence encodes CASTHNAGPGDGYTF.